This TCR beta chain was profiled in a study of patients with pleural tuberculosis. TCRdb ran MiXCR on the reads and lists one entry per CDR3 protein. This table has 45,000 to 60,000 distinct CDR3 sequences, about 7.3% appearing once. Germline V CDR1 and CDR2: SGHDT, YYEEEE. CDR3 size: 15 residues. The V gene lost 2 bases and the J gene lost 4 bases, with 13 bases spanning the gap. This clonotype was observed a handful of times. The chain joins TRBV5-6 to TRBJ2-1; weak D call: TRBD2 (6 bases). The sequence was obtained from a human donor with pleural tuberculosis. Here the CDR3 reads CASSFPLALYNEQFF. The CDR3 nucleotides read TGTGCCAGCAGCTTCCCGCTAGCGTTATACAATGAGCAGTTCTTC.